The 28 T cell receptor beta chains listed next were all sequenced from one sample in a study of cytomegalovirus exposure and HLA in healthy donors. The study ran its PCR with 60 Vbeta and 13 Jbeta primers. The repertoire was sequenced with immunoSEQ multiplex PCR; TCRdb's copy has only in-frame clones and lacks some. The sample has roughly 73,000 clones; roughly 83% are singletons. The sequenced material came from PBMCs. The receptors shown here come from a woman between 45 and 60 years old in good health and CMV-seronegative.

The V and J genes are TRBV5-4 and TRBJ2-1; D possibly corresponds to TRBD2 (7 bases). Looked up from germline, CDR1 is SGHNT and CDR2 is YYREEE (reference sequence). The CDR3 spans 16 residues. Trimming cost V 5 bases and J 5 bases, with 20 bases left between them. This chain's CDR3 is CASRVGGGQLDNEQFF. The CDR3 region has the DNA TGTGCCAGCAGGGTGGGGGGGGGCCAATTGGACAATGAGCAGTTCTTC. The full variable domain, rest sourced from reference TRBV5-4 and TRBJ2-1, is ETGVTQSPTHLIKTRGQQVTLRCSSQSGHNTVSWYQQALGQGPQFIFQYYREEENGRGNFPPRFSGLQFPNYSSELNVNALELDDSALYLCASRVGGGQLDNEQFFGPGTRLTVL.

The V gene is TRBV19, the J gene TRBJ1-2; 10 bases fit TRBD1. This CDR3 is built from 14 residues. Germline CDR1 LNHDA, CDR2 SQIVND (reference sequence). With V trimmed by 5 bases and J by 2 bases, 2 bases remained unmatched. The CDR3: CASSLDRGNYGYTF. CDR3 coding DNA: TGTGCCAGTAGTTTGGACAGGGGGAACTATGGCTACACCTTC. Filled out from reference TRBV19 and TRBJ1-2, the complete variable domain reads DGGITQSPKYLFRKEGQNVTLSCEQNLNHDAMYWYRQDPGQGLRLIYYSQIVNDFQKGDIAEGYSVSREKKESFPLTVTSAQKNPTAFYLCASSLDRGNYGYTFGSGTRLTVV.

The CDR3 sequence: CASSLLASRASGGGEQFF. In DNA form, the CDR3 reads TGTGCCAGCAGCCTCCTAGCTAGTAGGGCTAGCGGGGGGGGTGAGCAGTTCTTC. The chain uses TRBV9 and TRBJ2-1; 12 positions agree with TRBD2. Trimming at V came to 4 bases and at J to 9 bases, leaving 17 bases not matched to a gene. The CDR3 loop spans 18 amino acids. Looked up from germline, CDR1 is SGDLS and CDR2 is YYNGEE.

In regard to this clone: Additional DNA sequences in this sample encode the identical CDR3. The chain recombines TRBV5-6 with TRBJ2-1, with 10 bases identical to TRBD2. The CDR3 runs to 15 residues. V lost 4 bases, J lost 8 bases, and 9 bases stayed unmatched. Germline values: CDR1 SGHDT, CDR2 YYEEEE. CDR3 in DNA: TGTGCCAGCAGCCAACTAGCGGGATGGGGGGATGAGCAGTTCTTC. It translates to CASSQLAGWGDEQFF.

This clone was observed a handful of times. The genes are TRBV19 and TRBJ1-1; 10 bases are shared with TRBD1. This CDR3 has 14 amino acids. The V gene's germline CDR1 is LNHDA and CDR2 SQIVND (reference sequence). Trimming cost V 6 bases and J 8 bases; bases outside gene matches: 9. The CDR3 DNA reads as TGTGCCAGTAGGGACCGGGACAGGGGTTCGGAAGCTTTCTTT. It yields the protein CASRDRDRGSEAFF.

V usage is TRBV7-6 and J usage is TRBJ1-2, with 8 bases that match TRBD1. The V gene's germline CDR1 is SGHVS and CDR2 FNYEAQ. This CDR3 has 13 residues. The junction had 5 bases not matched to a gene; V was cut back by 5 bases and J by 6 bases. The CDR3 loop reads CASSRPTGDGYTF. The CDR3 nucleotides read TGTGCCAGCAGCCGACCGACAGGGGATGGCTACACCTTC.

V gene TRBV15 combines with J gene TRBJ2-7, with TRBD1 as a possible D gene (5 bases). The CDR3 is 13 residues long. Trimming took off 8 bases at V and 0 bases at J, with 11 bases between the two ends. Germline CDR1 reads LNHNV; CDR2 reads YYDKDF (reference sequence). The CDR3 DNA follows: TGTGCCACCTCCTGGGGCGCCTCCTACGAGCAGTACGTC. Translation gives CATSWGASYEQYV.

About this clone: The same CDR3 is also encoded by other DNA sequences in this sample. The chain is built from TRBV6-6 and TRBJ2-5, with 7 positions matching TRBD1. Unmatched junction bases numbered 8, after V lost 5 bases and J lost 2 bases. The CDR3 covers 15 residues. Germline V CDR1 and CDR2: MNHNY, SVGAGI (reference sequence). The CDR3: CASSRSGTEQETQYF. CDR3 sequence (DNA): TGTGCCAGCAGTCGATCCGGGACAGAGCAAGAGACCCAGTACTTC.

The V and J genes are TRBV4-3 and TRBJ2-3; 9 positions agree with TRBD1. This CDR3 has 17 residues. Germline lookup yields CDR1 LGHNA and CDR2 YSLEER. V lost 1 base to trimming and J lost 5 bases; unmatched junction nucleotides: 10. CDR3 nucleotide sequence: TGCGCCAGCAGCCAAGCTCATTTAGGGACAGGGCAAGATACGCAGTATTTT. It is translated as CASSQAHLGTGQDTQYF.

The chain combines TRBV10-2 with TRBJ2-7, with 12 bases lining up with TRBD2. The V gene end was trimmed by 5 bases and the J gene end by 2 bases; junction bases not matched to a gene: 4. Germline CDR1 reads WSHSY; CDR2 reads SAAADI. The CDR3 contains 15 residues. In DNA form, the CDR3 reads TGCGCCAGCAGTTCGACTAGCGGGAGTACCTACGAGCAGTACTTC. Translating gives CASSSTSGSTYEQYF.

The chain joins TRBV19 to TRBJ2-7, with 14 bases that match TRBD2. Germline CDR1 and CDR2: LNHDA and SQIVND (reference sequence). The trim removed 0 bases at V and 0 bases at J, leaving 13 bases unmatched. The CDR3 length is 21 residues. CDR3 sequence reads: CASSIDSAGLAGDWSSYEQYF. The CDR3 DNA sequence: TGTGCCAGTAGTATAGATTCGGCGGGACTAGCGGGAGATTGGAGCTCCTACGAGCAGTACTTC.

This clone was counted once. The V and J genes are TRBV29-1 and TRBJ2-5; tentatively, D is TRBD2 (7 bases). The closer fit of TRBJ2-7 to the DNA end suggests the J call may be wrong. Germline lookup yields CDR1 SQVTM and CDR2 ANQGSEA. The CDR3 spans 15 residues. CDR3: CSVKRGRDPSYEQYF. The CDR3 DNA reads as TGCAGCGTTAAAAGGGGGAGGGATCCTTCCTACGAGCAGTACTTC.

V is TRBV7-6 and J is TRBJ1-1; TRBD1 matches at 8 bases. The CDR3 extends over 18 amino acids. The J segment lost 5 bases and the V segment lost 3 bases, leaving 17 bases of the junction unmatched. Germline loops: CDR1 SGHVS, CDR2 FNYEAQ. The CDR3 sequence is CASSFDRGRGRAGTEAFF. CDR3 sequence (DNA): TGTGCCAGCAGCTTTGACAGGGGCCGCGGCCGAGCGGGAACTGAAGCTTTCTTT.

The CDR3 DNA reads TGTGCCAGCGGTTGGGGGGGGCGGGATGAGCAGTTCTTC. Amino acids: CASGWGGRDEQFF. The genes are TRBV11-3 and TRBJ2-1; a possible D gene is TRBD2 (7 bases). CDR1 is SGHNT and CDR2 is YENEEA in the germline V gene. CDR3 length: 13 residues. Trimming removed 8 bases at V and 8 bases at J, with 16 bases between.

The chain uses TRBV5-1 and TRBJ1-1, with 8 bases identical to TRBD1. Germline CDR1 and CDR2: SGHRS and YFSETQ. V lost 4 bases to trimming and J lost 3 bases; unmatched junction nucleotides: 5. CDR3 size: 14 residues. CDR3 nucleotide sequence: TGCGCCAGCAGCCTTTACAGGGGGGACACTGAAGCTTTCTTT. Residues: CASSLYRGDTEAFF.

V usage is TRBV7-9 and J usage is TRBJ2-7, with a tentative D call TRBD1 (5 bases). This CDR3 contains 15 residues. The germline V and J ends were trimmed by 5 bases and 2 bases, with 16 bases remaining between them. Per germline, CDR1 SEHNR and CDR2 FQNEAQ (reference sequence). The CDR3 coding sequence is TGTGCCAGCAGCCCATCGGAAGGGGTCCCCTACGAGCAGTACTTC. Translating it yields CASSPSEGVPYEQYF.

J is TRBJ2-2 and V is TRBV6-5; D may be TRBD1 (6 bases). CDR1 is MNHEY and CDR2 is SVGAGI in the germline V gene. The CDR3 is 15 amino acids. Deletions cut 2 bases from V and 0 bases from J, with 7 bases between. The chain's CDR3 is CASSYEGANTGELFF. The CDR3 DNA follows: TGTGCCAGCAGTTACGAGGGGGCGAACACCGGGGAGCTGTTTTTT.

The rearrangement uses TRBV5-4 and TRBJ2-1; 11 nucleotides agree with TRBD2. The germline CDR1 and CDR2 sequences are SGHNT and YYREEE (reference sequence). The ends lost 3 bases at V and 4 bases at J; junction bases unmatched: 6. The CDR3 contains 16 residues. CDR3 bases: TGTGCCAGCAGCTCCACTAGCGGGGGTACTTACAATGAGCAGTTCTTC. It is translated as CASSSTSGGTYNEQFF.

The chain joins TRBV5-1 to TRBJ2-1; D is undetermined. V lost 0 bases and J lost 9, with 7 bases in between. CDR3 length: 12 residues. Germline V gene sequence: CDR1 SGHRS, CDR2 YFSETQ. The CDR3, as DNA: TGCGCCAGCAGCTTGGCAGAATCTGAGCAGTTCTTC. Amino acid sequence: CASSLAESEQFF.

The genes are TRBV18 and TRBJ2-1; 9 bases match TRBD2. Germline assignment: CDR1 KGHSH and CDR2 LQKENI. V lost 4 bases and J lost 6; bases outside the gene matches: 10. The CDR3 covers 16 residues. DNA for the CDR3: TGTGCCAGCTCACAACCTGGAGCGGGAGGCGGCAATGAGCAGTTCTTC. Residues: CASSQPGAGGGNEQFF.

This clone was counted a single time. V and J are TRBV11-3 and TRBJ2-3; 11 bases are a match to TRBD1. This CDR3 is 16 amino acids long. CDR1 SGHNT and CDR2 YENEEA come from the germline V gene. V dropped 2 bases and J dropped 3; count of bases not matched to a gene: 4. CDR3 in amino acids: CASSLRGTGGTDTQYF. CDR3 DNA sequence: TGTGCCAGCAGCTTACGTGGGACAGGGGGAACAGATACGCAGTATTTT. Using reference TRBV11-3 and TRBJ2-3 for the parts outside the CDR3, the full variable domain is EAGVVQSPRYKIIEKKQPVAFWCNPISGHNTLYWYLQNLGQGPELLIRYENEEAVDDSQLPKDRFSAERLKGVDSTLKIQPAELGDSAVYLCASSLRGTGGTDTQYFGPGTRLTVL.

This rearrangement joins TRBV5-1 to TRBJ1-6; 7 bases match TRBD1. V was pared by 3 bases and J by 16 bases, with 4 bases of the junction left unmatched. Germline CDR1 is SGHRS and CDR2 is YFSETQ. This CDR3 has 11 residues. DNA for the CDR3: TGCGCCAGCAGCTCCGGGACAGCGCTCCACTTT. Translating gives CASSSGTALHF. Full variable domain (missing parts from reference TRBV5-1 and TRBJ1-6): KAGVTQTPRYLIKTRGQQVTLSCSPISGHRSVSWYQQTPGQGLQFLFEYFSETQRNKGNFPGRFSGRQFSNSRSEMNVSTLELGDSALYLCASSSGTALHFGNGTRLTVT.

The CDR3 loop reads CASSSQGRQGWTEAFF. Written as DNA, the CDR3 is TGTGCCAGCAGCTCCCAGGGGCGGCAGGGGTGGACTGAAGCTTTCTTT. The chain carries TRBV28 and TRBJ1-1; D might be TRBD1 (6 bases). The CDR3 contains 16 residues. From germline, CDR1 is MDHEN and CDR2 SYDVKM. Trimming took off 6 bases at V and 5 bases at J, with 22 bases between the two ends.

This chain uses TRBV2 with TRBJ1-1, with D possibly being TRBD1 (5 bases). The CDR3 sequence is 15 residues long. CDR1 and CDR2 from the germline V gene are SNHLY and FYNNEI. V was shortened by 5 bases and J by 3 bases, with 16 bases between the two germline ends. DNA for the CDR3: TGTGCCAGCAGTAGATCAGGGAGGTGGGACACTGAAGCTTTCTTT. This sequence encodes CASSRSGRWDTEAFF. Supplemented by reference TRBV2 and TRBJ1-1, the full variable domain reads EPEVTQTPSHQVTQMGQEVILRCVPISNHLYFYWYRQILGQKVEFLVSFYNNEISEKSEIFDDQFSVERPDGSNFTLKIRSTKLEDSAMYFCASSRSGRWDTEAFFGQGTRLTVV.

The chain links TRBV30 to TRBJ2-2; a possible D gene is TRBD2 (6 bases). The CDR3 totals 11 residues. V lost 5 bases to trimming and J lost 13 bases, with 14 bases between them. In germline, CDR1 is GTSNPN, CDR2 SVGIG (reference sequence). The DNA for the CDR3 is TGTGCCTGGGGGGCGGGGTACGGGCTGTTTTTT. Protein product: CAWGAGYGLFF.

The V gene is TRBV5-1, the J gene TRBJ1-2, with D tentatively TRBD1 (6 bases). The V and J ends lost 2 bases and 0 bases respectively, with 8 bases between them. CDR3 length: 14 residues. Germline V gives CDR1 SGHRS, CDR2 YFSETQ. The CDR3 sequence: CASSFGQPNYGYTF. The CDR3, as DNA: TGCGCCAGCAGCTTCGGACAGCCTAACTATGGCTACACCTTC.

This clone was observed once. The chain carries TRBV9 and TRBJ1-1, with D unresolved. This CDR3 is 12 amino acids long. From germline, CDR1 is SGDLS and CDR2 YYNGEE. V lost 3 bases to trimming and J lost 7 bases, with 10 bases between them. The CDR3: CASSATELEAFF. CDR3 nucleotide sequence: TGTGCCAGCAGCGCTACAGAGCTTGAAGCTTTCTTT.

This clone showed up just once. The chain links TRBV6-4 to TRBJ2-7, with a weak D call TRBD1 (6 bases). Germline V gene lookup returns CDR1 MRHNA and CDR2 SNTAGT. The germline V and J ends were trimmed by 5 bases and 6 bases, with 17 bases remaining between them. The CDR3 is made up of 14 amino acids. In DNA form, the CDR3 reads TGTGCCAGCAGTACAGGGCACCTGACGGCCGAGCAGTACGTC. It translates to CASSTGHLTAEQYV.